This TCR beta chain originates from a study of shared clonotypes between healthy human individuals. Turning to the study itself: For every donor, three CD4 naive, three CD4 memory, two CD8 naive and one CD8 memory plates were used.

Between the trimmed V and J ends, which lost 6 bases and 8 bases, there was a span of 7 bases. Germline CDR1 reads ENHRY; CDR2 reads SYGVKD. There are 11 residues in the CDR3. The investigators split CD4+ cells into a CD45RA+ naive subset and a CD45RA-negative memory subset. Template for every sorted-subset replicate PCR totaled roughly 210 ng DNA, roughly 30,000 T cell genomes. The assay was immunoSEQ multiplex PCR, and TCRdb's table has in-frame clones only and misses some. The table includes 980,000 or so clones, 70% to 85% detected once. The clonotype comes from a man between 18 and 29 years old in good health. V and J are TRBV10-3 and TRBJ2-2; no clear D. The sample was memory CD4+ T cells sorted from blood. Subset specified: CD45RA-negative fraction. The CDR3 region is CAISAQGELFF. As DNA, the CDR3 is TGTGCCATCAGCGCGCAGGGGGAGCTGTTTTTT.